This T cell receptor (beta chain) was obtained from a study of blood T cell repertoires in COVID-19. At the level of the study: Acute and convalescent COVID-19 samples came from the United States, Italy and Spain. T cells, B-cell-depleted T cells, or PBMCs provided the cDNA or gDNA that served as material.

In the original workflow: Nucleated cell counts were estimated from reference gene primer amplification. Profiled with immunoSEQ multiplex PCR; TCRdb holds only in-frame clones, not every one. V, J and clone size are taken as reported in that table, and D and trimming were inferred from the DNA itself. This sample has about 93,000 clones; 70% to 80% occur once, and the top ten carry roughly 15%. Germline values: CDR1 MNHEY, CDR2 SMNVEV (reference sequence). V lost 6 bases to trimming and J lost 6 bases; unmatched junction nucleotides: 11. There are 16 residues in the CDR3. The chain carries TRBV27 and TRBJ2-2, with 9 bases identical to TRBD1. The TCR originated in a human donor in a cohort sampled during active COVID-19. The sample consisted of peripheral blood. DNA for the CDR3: TGTGCCAGCAGCCTAACAGGGGGCCTGGCAGCCGGGGAGCTGTTTTTT. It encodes CASSLTGGLAAGELFF.